The 22 T cell receptor beta chains below were found in one sample sequenced in a study of human T cells and chemical hapten exposure. Time point given: patch test 1, 2 weeks after DPC sensitization. Treatment: therapeutic diphenylcyclopropenone sensitization with weekly scalp DPC. Unfractionated whole blood was the source from which total RNA was extracted. TCRdb recomputed calls from the RACE reads with MiXCR, one row per CDR3 protein. The sample lists roughly 52,000 distinct CDR3 sequences; 9.5% to 12% were seen once. The material was whole blood, obtained in connection with sensitization to the hapten diphenylcyclopropenone (DPC). These receptors were obtained from a woman in her thirties or forties with alopecia areata. Some clones in this sample may be carry-over from other donors' samples.

CDR3 protein: CASSWGQGYSEQYF. Here the CDR3 DNA reads TGTGCCAGCAGCTGGGGACAGGGGTACTCCGAGCAGTACTTC. The rearrangement uses TRBV5-5 and TRBJ2-7; TRBD1 agrees at 10 bases. The CDR3 consists of 14 residues. J was trimmed by 6 bases and V by 3 bases; bases with no gene match: 6. Germline lookup yields CDR1 SGHKS and CDR2 YYEKEE (reference sequence).

This clonotype was counted at least ten times. The V call is TRBV24-1, the J call TRBJ2-1; a weak D match, TRBD2 (6 bases). The V gene lost 4 bases and the J gene lost 0 bases, with 12 bases spanning the gap. This CDR3 has 16 residues. Per germline, CDR1 KGHDR and CDR2 SFDVKD. The CDR3 is CATSDLDGGSYNEQFF. The CDR3 bases are TGTGCCACCAGTGACCTGGACGGGGGCTCCTACAATGAGCAGTTCTTC.

This clonotype was recorded many times. The rearrangement uses TRBV20-1 and TRBJ1-3; D is unclear. This CDR3 has 13 amino acids. The germline gives CDR1 DFQATT, CDR2 SNEGSKA (reference sequence). The V end lost 1 base, the J end lost 4 bases, and 8 bases lay between the germline ends. The CDR3 coding sequence is TGCAGTGCTAGAGGCCAGTGGGGAAACACCATATATTTT. It codes for CSARGQWGNTIYF.

This clonotype was observed a handful of times. The genes are TRBV16 and TRBJ2-7; D gene uncertain. The length of the CDR3 is 12 residues. V lost 5 bases and J lost 1, with 6 bases in between. The germline V gene has CDR1 KGHSY and CDR2 FQNENV. The CDR3 DNA is TGTGCCAGCAGCGTAATATCCTACGAGCAGTACTTC. This translates into CASSVISYEQYF.

This clonotype was detected a few times. The chain joins TRBV20-1 to TRBJ2-1; 10 nucleotides agree with TRBD2. Germline V gene lookup returns CDR1 DFQATT and CDR2 SNEGSKA (reference sequence). Trimming cost V 7 bases and J 4 bases; bases outside gene matches: 16. The CDR3 covers 17 residues. This chain's CDR3 is CSVRGPSGRVFYNEQFF. The CDR3 bases are TGCAGTGTGAGAGGTCCTAGCGGGAGAGTTTTTTACAATGAGCAGTTCTTC.

V gene TRBV3-1 combines with J gene TRBJ2-3; D remains unclear. V lost 4 bases and J lost 3, with 11 bases in between. CDR3 length: 14 residues. CDR1 is LGHDT, CDR2 YNNKEL, per germline (reference sequence). Here the CDR3 reads CASSPSVGTDTQYF. The CDR3 DNA reads TGTGCCAGCAGCCCGTCGGTTGGTACAGATACGCAGTATTTT.

The V and J genes are TRBV28 and TRBJ2-7, with D maybe TRBD1 (5 bases). The germline V and J ends were trimmed by 8 bases and 3 bases, with 8 bases remaining between them. This CDR3 spans 11 amino acids. Germline V lookup: CDR1 MDHEN, CDR2 SYDVKM. The CDR3 is CASATGYEQYF. The CDR3 DNA reads as TGTGCCAGCGCTACAGGCTACGAGCAGTACTTC. The entire variable domain, with the rest obtained from reference TRBV28 and TRBJ2-7, is as follows: DVKVTQSSRYLVKRTGEKVFLECVQDMDHENMFWYRQDPGLGLRLIYFSYDVKMKEKGDIPEGYSVSREKKERFSLILESASTNQTSMYLCASATGYEQYFGPGTRLTVT.

CDR3 coding DNA: TGTGCCAGCAGCTTATCAGGGCCGACCTACAATGAGCAGTTCTTC. Amino acid sequence: CASSLSGPTYNEQFF. The chain carries TRBV7-2 and TRBJ2-1; TRBD1 is a possible D gene (5 bases). This CDR3 has 15 residues. Trimming cost V 2 bases and J 2 bases, with 10 bases left between them. The germline V gene encodes CDR1 SGHTA and CDR2 FQGNSA.

This clonotype was detected ten times or more. The rearrangement uses TRBV29-1 and TRBJ1-1, with D unclear. The germline gives CDR1 SQVTM, CDR2 ANQGSEA. Trimming pared 7 bases from V and 1 base from J, leaving 7 bases between. The CDR3 has 11 amino acids. The CDR3 region has the DNA TGCAGCGGTAGGGAGAACACTGAAGCTTTCTTT. Residues: CSGRENTEAFF.

This clonotype was seen many times. The rearrangement joins TRBV29-1 to TRBJ2-4; 7 positions match TRBD1. This CDR3 is 11 amino acids long. The J segment lost 7 bases and the V segment lost 4 bases, leaving 1 base of the junction unmatched. CDR1 is SQVTM and CDR2 is ANQGSEA in the germline V gene. In DNA form, the CDR3 reads TGCAGCGTTGGACAGGGCAACATTCAGTACTTC. This codes for CSVGQGNIQYF.

This clonotype was counted a few times. The V gene is TRBV7-9, the J gene TRBJ2-7; no clear D gene. The ends were cut back, 7 bases at V and 2 bases at J, with 9 bases in the middle. The CDR3 is 12 amino acids. CDR1 is SEHNR, CDR2 FQNEAQ, per germline (reference sequence). This CDR3 reads CASTFSPYEQYF. CDR3 bases: TGTGCCAGCACCTTCAGCCCCTACGAGCAGTACTTC. Full variable domain (outside the CDR3, taken from reference TRBV7-9 and TRBJ2-7): DTGVSQNPRHKITKRGQNVTFRCDPISEHNRLYWYRQTLGQGPEFLTYFQNEAQLEKSRLLSDRFSAERPKGSFSTLEIQRTEQGDSAMYLCASTFSPYEQYFGPGTRLTVT.

The rearrangement joins TRBV28 to TRBJ1-5; D remains ambiguous. The CDR3 is 15 residues long. CDR1 and CDR2 from the germline V gene are MDHEN and SYDVKM. V shed 2 bases and J shed 2 bases, with 10 bases lying between them. In nucleotides, the CDR3 is TGTGCCAGCAGTTTAGGTGGTCAGGGCAATCAGCCCCAGCATTTT. This sequence encodes CASSLGGQGNQPQHF.

This clonotype was observed at least ten times. The chain carries TRBV12-3 or TRBV12-4 and TRBJ1-5; D is undetermined. The CDR3 is 14 residues long. Between the trimmed V and J ends, which lost 6 bases and 4 bases, there was a span of 13 bases. CDR3 coding DNA: TGTGCCAGCAGGGAGGGAGCGATGAATCAGCCCCAGCATTTT. Amino acid sequence: CASREGAMNQPQHF.

This clonotype was counted at least ten times. This chain uses TRBV18 with TRBJ2-7; 14 bases fit TRBD2. CDR3 length: 15 amino acids. In germline, CDR1 is KGHSH, CDR2 LQKENI. V was pared by 5 bases and J by 5 bases, with 5 bases of the junction left unmatched. The CDR3 DNA reads TGTGCCAGCTCAACAGGGACTAGCGGGGGTAACGAGCAGTACTTC. It translates to CASSTGTSGGNEQYF.

The chain couples TRBV12-3 or TRBV12-4 to TRBJ2-1; 10 nucleotides line up with TRBD2. CDR3 length equals 15 residues. Trimming removed 5 bases from V and 9 bases from J; junction bases left unmatched: 10. The CDR3 DNA reads as TGTGCCAGCAGTCCTCGAAGCGGGAGGGCCGTTGAGCAGTTCTTC. It yields the protein CASSPRSGRAVEQFF.

This rearrangement joins TRBV12-3 or TRBV12-4 to TRBJ1-1; no firm D call. CDR3 size: 15 residues. V gave up 0 bases and J gave up 3 bases, with 11 bases separating them. CDR3 in amino acids: CASSLARVRHTEAFF. CDR3 in DNA: TGTGCCAGCAGTTTAGCGCGCGTCAGACACACTGAAGCTTTCTTT.

Ten or more counts support this clonotype. This chain joins TRBV5-1 and TRBJ2-3; TRBD2 agrees at 7 bases. Germline loops: CDR1 SGHRS, CDR2 YFSETQ. J lost 0 bases, V lost 0 bases, and 4 bases had no gene match. The length of the CDR3 is 16 residues. This CDR3 is CASSLGLADSTDTQYF. The DNA for the CDR3 is TGCGCCAGCAGCTTGGGACTAGCAGATAGCACAGATACGCAGTATTTT. Full variable domain (missing parts from reference TRBV5-1 and TRBJ2-3): KAGVTQTPRYLIKTRGQQVTLSCSPISGHRSVSWYQQTPGQGLQFLFEYFSETQRNKGNFPGRFSGRQFSNSRSEMNVSTLELGDSALYLCASSLGLADSTDTQYFGPGTRLTVL.

This rearrangement joins TRBV28 to TRBJ2-7, with D maybe TRBD1 (6 bases). Deletions cut 3 bases from V and 1 base from J, with 13 bases between. Germline-derived CDR1 and CDR2 are MDHEN and SYDVKM. The CDR3 totals 15 residues. As DNA, the CDR3 is TGTGCCAGCAGTTTCTCCGGACAGTCATCCTACGAGCAGTACTTC. The encoded protein is CASSFSGQSSYEQYF.

This chain connects TRBV29-1 to TRBJ1-5, with D maybe TRBD1 (6 bases). V was shortened by 7 bases and J by 0 bases, with 7 bases between the two germline ends. Germline V gene data show CDR1 as SQVTM and CDR2 as ANQGSEA. CDR3 length: 12 residues. The CDR3 bases are TGCAGCGCGGGACATAGCAATCAGCCCCAGCATTTT. Its protein is CSAGHSNQPQHF. Based on the CDR3 plus reference TRBV29-1 and TRBJ1-5, the full variable domain is SAVISQKPSRDICQRGTSLTIQCQVDSQVTMMFWYRQQPGQSLTLIATANQGSEATYESGFVIDKFPISRPNLTFSTLTVSNMSPEDSSIYLCSAGHSNQPQHFGDGTRLSIL.

This clonotype was counted at least ten times. The chain has TRBV11-3 and TRBJ2-2, with TRBD1 matching 8 bases. The germline V gene has CDR1 SGHNT and CDR2 YENEEA. Trimming at V came to 5 bases and at J to 4 bases, leaving 6 bases not matched to a gene. This CDR3 has 15 residues. In DNA, the CDR3 is TGTGCCAGCAGCCCGGGGACAGGACGCACCGGGGAGCTGTTTTTT. Its translation is CASSPGTGRTGELFF.

In this sample, this clonotype turned up a few times. This chain joins TRBV27 and TRBJ1-6; D call uncertain. The V end lost 5 bases, the J end lost 10 bases, and 12 bases lay between the germline ends. This CDR3 has 13 amino acids. Looked up from germline, CDR1 is MNHEY and CDR2 is SMNVEV (reference sequence). DNA of the CDR3: TGTGCCAGCAGTCCCCTAGACCCGTCACCCCTCCACTTT. Translating it yields CASSPLDPSPLHF.

V and J are TRBV7-6 and TRBJ2-7; D is tentatively TRBD1 or TRBD2 (5 bases each). Trimming stripped 5 bases from V and 12 bases from J, with 17 bases between. Germline V gene lookup returns CDR1 SGHVS and CDR2 FNYEAQ. The CDR3 spans 12 residues. The CDR3 here is CASSRDVRDMYF. The CDR3 bases are TGTGCCAGCAGCCGGGACGTTCGCGATATGTACTTC.